What follows is one TCR beta chain and its context. Its antigen is still unknown. This sample is part of a study of OX40 agonist ivuxolimab in advanced cancers. For the study at large: From about 20 to 79 years was the age range, with a mean of approximately 58 years, and approximately 84% were male. Study-level findings and limits: Dosing at 0.1 to 3.0 mg/kg was accompanied by clonal expansion of CD4+ and CD8+ blood T cells by week 6. Some of the lowest clonal expansion was seen in partial responders at 0.1-3.0 mg/kg.

V gave up 7 bases and J gave up 0 bases, with 9 bases separating them. This CDR3 is built from 14 residues. Germline V gives CDR1 MNHNY, CDR2 SVGAGI (reference sequence). Autoimmune disease history or systemic immunosuppression excluded patients. Sequencing was performed with immunoSEQ multiplex PCR; in TCRdb, only in-frame clones are kept and a portion is missing. Found here are under 110,000 clones, over 75% of them singletons; the top ten hold 0.48%. V gene TRBV6-6 combines with J gene TRBJ2-2, with D possibly being TRBD2 (5 bases). The sample here was CD4+ or CD8+ T cells sorted from blood, taken in a trial of the OX40 agonist ivuxolimab. This receptor was identified in an adult with an advanced solid tumor such as melanoma, head and neck, liver or kidney cancer. In nucleotides, the CDR3 is TGTGCCAGCATCGCTAGCTCGAACACCGGGGAGCTGTTTTTT. It yields the protein CASIASSNTGELFF.